These 28 T cell receptor beta chains were sequenced from one sample in a study of T cells in Graves' hyperthyroidism and ophthalmopathy. Amplification yielded TCR beta CDR3 regions, with RNA transcripts as the source. Using the HTBI primer set, a first-round RT-PCR was run on the TCR CDR3. One entry per CDR3 protein, called by TCRdb with MiXCR from the multiplex PCR reads. The table records roughly 700,000 distinct CDR3 sequences, about a third of them present only once. The specimen sequenced was blood. The receptor source for this set is a woman aged 40 to 49 with Graves' hyperthyroidism.

This clonotype was observed a few times. The chain is built from TRBV10-3 and TRBJ2-2, with D uncertain. V was pared by 6 bases and J by 1 base, with 6 bases between. The V gene's germline CDR1 is ENHRY and CDR2 SYGVKD. The CDR3 has 13 amino acids. The CDR3 here is CAIRAGNTGELFF. The CDR3 DNA is TGTGCCATCAGGGCAGGGAACACCGGGGAGCTGTTTTTT.

This clonotype was detected ten times or more. This rearrangement joins TRBV19 to TRBJ1-2; TRBD1 might be the D (5 bases). CDR3 length equals 11 residues. V was pared by 9 bases and J by 8 bases, with 13 bases between. CDR1 is LNHDA and CDR2 is SQIVND in the germline V gene (reference sequence). CDR3 residues: CASNQGDGYTF. The CDR3 DNA is TGTGCCAGCAACCAGGGTGACGGCTACACCTTC.

This clonotype was detected many times. The gene calls are TRBV7-8 and TRBJ1-3, with D uncertain. CDR3 length equals 15 residues. CDR1 and CDR2 from the germline V gene are SGHVS and FQNEAQ. Trimming took 1 base from V and 0 from J, leaving 7 bases between them. CDR3 nucleotides: TGTGCCAGCAGCTTAGGGCTGAACTCTGGAAACACCATATATTTT. This translates into CASSLGLNSGNTIYF.

This clonotype was recorded at least ten times. The CDR3 nucleotides are TGCAGTGCTGTCAGCCACAGGGCCGTTGCAGCTAATGAAAAACTGTTTTTT. As protein: CSAVSHRAVAANEKLFF. The chain combines TRBV20-1 with TRBJ1-4; D is perhaps TRBD1 (6 bases). V lost 5 bases to trimming and J lost 3 bases, with 22 bases between them. The CDR3 runs 17 residues. The germline gives CDR1 DFQATT, CDR2 SNEGSKA (reference sequence).

Only a few counts were recorded for this clonotype. J is TRBJ1-1 and V is TRBV27; TRBD1 is a possible D gene (6 bases). The CDR3 contains 15 residues. Germline V lookup: CDR1 MNHEY, CDR2 SMNVEV (reference sequence). V lost 2 bases and J 3 bases, leaving 13 bases between the germline ends. CDR3 amino acids: CASSLTGAAYTEAFF. CDR3 bases: TGTGCCAGCAGTTTAACGGGGGCAGCCTACACTGAAGCTTTCTTT.

This clonotype has just a few counts. V and J are TRBV12-3 or TRBV12-4 and TRBJ1-3; tentative D call: TRBD1 (5 bases). This CDR3 is 15 amino acids long. V gave up 6 bases and J gave up 4 bases, with 16 bases separating them. In nucleotides, the CDR3 is TGTGCCAGCAGCCCCCCGAGGGGTGACGGAAACACCATATATTTT. Protein product: CASSPPRGDGNTIYF.

In its sample, this clonotype was seen many times. The rearrangement links TRBV7-2 to TRBJ1-2; 8 bases line up with TRBD1. From germline, CDR1 is SGHTA and CDR2 FQGNSA. V lost 1 base, J lost 5 bases, and 3 bases stayed unmatched. The CDR3 is 14 residues long. CDR3 loop: CASSLGTGFYGYTF. For the CDR3, the DNA is TGTGCCAGCAGCTTAGGGACAGGGTTTTATGGCTACACCTTC.

This clonotype was seen a handful of times. The rearrangement uses TRBV11-2 and TRBJ1-2; D perhaps matches TRBD1 (5 bases). Trimming took off 8 bases at V and 4 bases at J, with 11 bases between the two ends. The CDR3 extends over 12 amino acids. CDR1 and CDR2 (germline): SGHAT, FQNNGV. The CDR3 DNA sequence: TGTGCCAGCGAGAGACAGATCTATGGCTACACCTTC. It translates to CASERQIYGYTF.

This clonotype came up a few times. The chain carries TRBV5-5 and TRBJ2-7; 7 nucleotides line up with TRBD1. The CDR3 consists of 15 residues. The germline V gene encodes CDR1 SGHKS and CDR2 YYEKEE (reference sequence). The trim removed 4 bases at V and 1 base at J, leaving 8 bases unmatched. The CDR3 is CASSTNPGGSYEQYF. CDR3 bases: TGTGCCAGCAGCACGAACCCAGGGGGTTCCTACGAGCAGTACTTC.

This chain uses TRBV20-1 with TRBJ1-5; D remains unclear. Per germline, CDR1 DFQATT and CDR2 SNEGSKA (reference sequence). The CDR3 spans 12 residues. V gave up 6 bases and J gave up 5 bases, with 11 bases separating them. CDR3 sequence: CSATRPDQPQHF. CDR3 in DNA: TGCAGTGCAACCAGACCCGATCAGCCCCAGCATTTT.

As regards this clonotype: A much larger clone lies a single base off, so this may be a read error. As DNA, the CDR3 is TGTGCCAGCAGTTACTCGGACAGACCTAATTCACCCCTCCACTTT. Translated: CASSYSDRPNSPLHF. V and J are TRBV10-3 and TRBJ1-6; D is possibly TRBD1 (6 bases). The CDR3 is 15 amino acids. In germline, CDR1 is ENHRY, CDR2 SYGVKD.

The rearrangement joins TRBV29-1 to TRBJ2-1; D may be TRBD1 (5 bases). Germline V CDR1 and CDR2: SQVTM, ANQGSEA. The CDR3 length is 14 residues. The V end lost 6 bases, the J end lost 7 bases, and 19 bases lay between the germline ends. For the CDR3, the DNA is TGCAGCGTGCCCCCCCGAGGCCAGGGAAATGAGCAGTTCTTC. Its protein product is CSVPPRGQGNEQFF.

Worth noting for this clonotype: A far larger clone is one nucleotide away, so this likely arose from a read error. The chain uses TRBV7-2 and TRBJ1-2, with D possibly matching TRBD1 (5 bases). Germline V lookup: CDR1 SGHTA, CDR2 FQGNSA. This CDR3 region has 12 residues. The CDR3 reads CASSFRGYGCTF. The CDR3 DNA reads as TGTGCCAGCAGCTTTCGGGGCTATGGCTGCACCTTC.

The chain is built from TRBV19 and TRBJ1-1; unclear D gene. The germline gives CDR1 LNHDA, CDR2 SQIVND (reference sequence). CDR3 length: 14 residues. Between the trimmed V and J ends, which lost 7 bases and 4 bases, there was a span of 16 bases. As DNA, the CDR3 is TGTGCCAGTACGACAAGGATCGGAGGCACTGAAGCTTTCTTT. Translated, it gives CASTTRIGGTEAFF.

A note on this clonotype: This clone may be a read error of a much larger clone one base away. The chain uses TRBV10-3 and TRBJ2-6; D gene uncertain. V lost 5 bases and J 1 base, leaving 6 bases between the germline ends. From germline, CDR1 is ENHRY and CDR2 SYGVKD. The CDR3 spans 14 residues. The CDR3 loop is CAISPYSGANVLTF. The CDR3 DNA sequence: TGTGCCATCAGTCCTTATTCTGGGGCCAACGTCCTGACTTTC.

J is TRBJ2-7 and V is TRBV4-1; D may be TRBD1 (6 bases). Deletions cut 5 bases from V and 1 base from J, with 12 bases between. The germline V gene has CDR1 MGHRA and CDR2 YSYEKL. The CDR3 has 14 residues. The CDR3 nucleotides read TGCGCCAGCAGCTACAGGGAAGGGTCCTACGAGCAGTACTTC. Amino acids: CASSYREGSYEQYF.

The chain carries TRBV5-1 and TRBJ2-3; D unclear. Trimming removed 3 bases at V and 2 bases at J, with 10 bases between. Germline lookup yields CDR1 SGHRS and CDR2 YFSETQ. This CDR3 is built from 14 residues. In DNA form, the CDR3 reads TGCGCCAGCAGCTGGACGTCCTACACAGATACGCAGTATTTT. Amino acid sequence: CASSWTSYTDTQYF.

Many counts were recorded for this clonotype. CDR3 region: CASSQVAGYGYTF. The CDR3 nucleotides read TGTGCCAGCAGCCAAGTAGCGGGGTACGGCTACACCTTC. The chain is built from TRBV14 and TRBJ1-2; D call uncertain. Per germline, CDR1 SGHDN and CDR2 FVKESK. Between the trimmed V and J ends, which lost 1 base and 8 bases, there was a span of 11 bases. The CDR3 contains 13 residues. Full variable domain (remainder filled in from reference TRBV14 and TRBJ1-2): EAGVTQFPSHSVIEKGQTVTLRCDPISGHDNLYWYRRVMGKEIKFLLHFVKESKQDESGMPNNRFLAERTGGTYSTLKVQPAELEDSGVYFCASSQVAGYGYTFGSGTRLTVV.

This clonotype was seen more than once but under ten times. The CDR3 DNA sequence: TGCAGCGTTGAAGGACAACTAGGGCCCACAGATACGCAGTATTTT. It encodes CSVEGQLGPTDTQYF. This sequence joins TRBV29-1 and TRBJ2-3; D is possibly TRBD2 (5 bases). V lost 1 base, J lost 2 bases, and 13 bases lay in between. The length of the CDR3 is 15 residues. The V gene's germline CDR1 is SQVTM and CDR2 ANQGSEA.

This chain joins TRBV10-3 and TRBJ2-7; a weak D match, TRBD1 (5 bases). Between the trimmed V and J ends, which lost 10 bases and 3 bases, there was a span of 19 bases. This CDR3 has 14 residues. Germline V gene lookup returns CDR1 ENHRY and CDR2 SYGVKD. Written as DNA, the CDR3 is TGTGCCAGCAAGGGGTCCATCTCCATCTACGAGCAGTACTTC. It yields the protein CASKGSISIYEQYF.

On this clonotype: A single base separates this from a much larger clone, so it may be a read error. The chain has TRBV16 and TRBJ2-7; 7 positions agree with TRBD1. Germline lookup yields CDR1 KGHSY and CDR2 FQNENV. CDR3 size: 12 residues. CDR3 nucleotides: TGTGCCGGCAGCAGGGGACAGTACGAGCAGTACTTC. Protein product: CAGSRGQYEQYF. Complete variable domain (other parts from reference TRBV16 and TRBJ2-7): GEEVAQTPKHLVRGEGQKAKLYCAPIKGHSYVFWYQQVLKNEFKFLISFQNENVFDETGMPKERFSAKCLPNSPCSLEIQATKLEDSAVYFCAGSRGQYEQYFGPGTRLTVT.

This clonotype was detected only a few times. The V gene is TRBV6-2 or TRBV6-3, the J gene TRBJ2-7, with TRBD2 matching over 9 bases. Germline V gene data show CDR1 as MNHEY and CDR2 as SVGEGT. This CDR3 is built from 16 residues. The V and J ends lost 0 bases and 2 bases, in that order; junction bases with no gene match: 5. CDR3 sequence reads: CASSYSPSGDPYEQYF. CDR3 DNA sequence: TGTGCCAGCAGTTACTCTCCTAGCGGGGACCCCTACGAGCAGTACTTC.

The chain employs TRBV19 and TRBJ1-5; unclear D gene. CDR1 and CDR2 from the germline V gene are LNHDA and SQIVND (reference sequence). The CDR3 totals 16 residues. The ends were cut back, 7 bases at V and 2 bases at J, with 18 bases in the middle. The CDR3 is CASTTIGRGGNQPQHF. Here the CDR3 DNA reads TGTGCCAGTACTACTATAGGACGCGGGGGCAATCAGCCCCAGCATTTT. The whole variable domain, remainder taken from reference TRBV19 and TRBJ1-5, is DGGITQSPKYLFRKEGQNVTLSCEQNLNHDAMYWYRQDPGQGLRLIYYSQIVNDFQKGDIAEGYSVSREKKESFPLTVTSAQKNPTAFYLCASTTIGRGGNQPQHFGDGTRLSIL.

The chain uses TRBV6-2 or TRBV6-3 and TRBJ2-7, with D tentatively TRBD1 (6 bases). This CDR3 is 16 amino acids long. Looked up from germline, CDR1 is MNHEY and CDR2 is SVGEGT. Trimming took 2 bases from V and 3 from J, leaving 17 bases between them. The CDR3 nucleotides are TGTGCCAGCAGTTACGCCTCCCCAGGGGCCCTCTACGAGCAGTACTTC. Its protein is CASSYASPGALYEQYF.

This clonotype has a count of ten or more. This chain links TRBV25-1 with TRBJ1-3; D gene ambiguous. The CDR3 runs to 11 residues. The germline CDR1 and CDR2 sequences are MGHDK and SYGVNS. V was trimmed by 7 bases and J by 0 bases, leaving 1 base between them. CDR3 sequence: CASNSGNTIYF. As DNA, the CDR3 is TGTGCCAGCAACTCTGGAAACACCATATATTTT.

J is TRBJ1-1 and V is TRBV11-2; 8 bases match TRBD1. Germline V gives CDR1 SGHAT, CDR2 FQNNGV. CDR3 length: 16 amino acids. J was trimmed by 1 base and V by 4 bases; bases with no gene match: 8. The CDR3 DNA reads TGTGCCAGCAGCTACCCACAGGGGGGGTGGAACACTGAAGCTTTCTTT. It is translated as CASSYPQGGWNTEAFF. Full variable domain (outside the CDR3, taken from reference TRBV11-2 and TRBJ1-1): EAGVAQSPRYKIIEKRQSVAFWCNPISGHATLYWYQQILGQGPKLLIQFQNNGVVDDSQLPKDRFSAERLKGVDSTLKIQPAKLEDSAVYLCASSYPQGGWNTEAFFGQGTRLTVV.

The chain carries TRBV12-3 or TRBV12-4 and TRBJ2-7, with D tentatively TRBD1 (5 bases). The CDR3 sequence is 14 residues long. V lost 3 bases to trimming and J lost 5 bases, with 14 bases between them. The CDR3 coding sequence is TGTGCCAGCAGTTTTCAAGGGGTGGTCCACGAGCAGTACTTC. Protein product: CASSFQGVVHEQYF.

This chain joins TRBV15 and TRBJ2-7; TRBD1 agrees at 7 bases. Trimming took 3 bases from V and 2 from J; bases not matched to a gene: 13. This CDR3 is built from 17 residues. Per germline, CDR1 LNHNV and CDR2 YYDKDF (reference sequence). The CDR3 DNA reads TGTGCCACCAGCAGGGCTGGACAGGCGACCGTACCCTACGAGCAGTACTTC. Its translation: CATSRAGQATVPYEQYF.